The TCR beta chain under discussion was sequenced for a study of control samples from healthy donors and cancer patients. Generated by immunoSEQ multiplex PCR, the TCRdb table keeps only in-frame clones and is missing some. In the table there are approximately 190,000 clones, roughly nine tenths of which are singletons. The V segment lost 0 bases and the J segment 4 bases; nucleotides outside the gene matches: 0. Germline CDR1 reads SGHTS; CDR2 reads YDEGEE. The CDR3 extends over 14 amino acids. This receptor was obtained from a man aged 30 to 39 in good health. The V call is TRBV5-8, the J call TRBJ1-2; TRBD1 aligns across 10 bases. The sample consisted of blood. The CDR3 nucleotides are TGTGCCAGCAGCTTGGGACAGGGGGCCTATGGCTACACCTTC. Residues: CASSLGQGAYGYTF.